The 10 T cell receptor beta chains listed next were all sequenced from one sample in a study of T cells in Graves' hyperthyroidism and ophthalmopathy. Amplification targeted TCR beta CDR3 regions from RNA transcripts. First-round RT-PCR targeting the TCR CDR3 was performed with the HTBI primer set. TCRdb passed the multiplex PCR reads through MiXCR, listing each CDR3 protein once. This repertoire shows hundreds of thousands of distinct CDR3 sequences, around 16% found once; its top ten account for 3.8%. Material: blood. Every receptor here comes from a woman in her 30s with Graves' hyperthyroidism.

This clonotype was counted only a few times. The chain is built from TRBV18 and TRBJ2-7, with a tentative D call TRBD1 (6 bases). CDR1 is KGHSH, CDR2 LQKENI, per germline. V lost 3 bases and J lost 12, with 15 bases in between. There are 12 residues in the CDR3. CDR3 sequence (DNA): TGTGCCAGCTCACCTTCGGACAGTCAGTTGTACTTC. Amino acids: CASSPSDSQLYF.

Details on this clonotype: A much larger clone differs from this one at a single base, so this may be a read error. This chain links TRBV5-1 with TRBJ1-1; D not certain. Germline CDR1 and CDR2: SGHRS and YFSETQ. The CDR3 length is 13 residues. The CDR3 here is CASSLLLSDEASF. CDR3 nucleotide sequence: TGCGCCAGCAGCTTGCTCCTTTCAGATGAAGCTTCCTTT.

This clonotype turned up a few times. The chain combines TRBV30 with TRBJ2-3; 8 nucleotides line up with TRBD2. After removal of 4 bases from V and 6 bases from J, the junction contained 3 bases not matched to a gene. The V gene's germline CDR1 is GTSNPN and CDR2 SVGIG (reference sequence). CDR3 length: 12 amino acids. The CDR3 coding sequence is TGTGCCTGGAAGGCGGGAGGCGATACGCAGTATTTT. It encodes CAWKAGGDTQYF.

This clonotype was seen a few times. The chain combines TRBV5-1 with TRBJ2-7, with D hard to call. Germline lookup yields CDR1 SGHRS and CDR2 YFSETQ. This CDR3 has 13 amino acids. The germline V and J ends were trimmed by 4 bases and 2 bases, with 10 bases remaining between them. The chain's CDR3 is CASSLDATYEQYF. CDR3 nucleotides: TGCGCCAGCAGCCTCGACGCGACCTACGAGCAGTACTTC.

This clonotype was observed a few times. This sequence joins TRBV30 and TRBJ1-2, with a possible D match to TRBD1 (5 bases). Germline-derived CDR1 and CDR2 are GTSNPN and SVGIG (reference sequence). The V end was cut by 0 bases, the J end by 0 bases, with 20 bases between. CDR3 length equals 18 residues. The chain's CDR3 is CAWSVSAGLSSANYGYTF. CDR3 DNA sequence: TGTGCCTGGAGTGTATCGGCAGGGTTGAGCTCTGCTAACTATGGCTACACCTTC.

This rearrangement joins TRBV7-3 to TRBJ2-1; weak D call: TRBD1 (6 bases). V lost 2 bases and J lost 6, with 14 bases in between. CDR1 SGHTA and CDR2 FQGTGA come from the germline V gene. CDR3 length: 15 amino acids. This CDR3 is CASSLGGQFINEQFF. CDR3 nucleotides: TGTGCCAGCAGCTTAGGGGGACAATTTATCAATGAGCAGTTCTTC.

The sample holds a few counts of this clonotype. Compared with germline, one end of the junction differs, possibly owing to a read error. The V gene is TRBV10-1, the J gene TRBJ1-1; the D is unclear. CDR1 is WNHNN and CDR2 is SYGVQD in the germline V gene (reference sequence). This CDR3 region has 14 residues. The CDR3 DNA reads as TGCGCCAGCAGTGATCGGGGTTTGAACGCTGAAGCTTTCTTT. Translated: CASSDRGLNAEAFF.

This clonotype occurred a few times. V and J are TRBV9 and TRBJ2-1; TRBD1 matches 9 bases. Germline V lookup: CDR1 SGDLS, CDR2 YYNGEE. With 4 bases clipped from V and 6 bases from J, the junction kept 8 bases outside the gene matches. The CDR3 spans 15 residues. As DNA, the CDR3 is TGTGCCAGCAGCCCCCCCGGGACAGGGTCCAATGAGCAGTTCTTC. This encodes CASSPPGTGSNEQFF.

This clonotype appeared once. A much larger clone differs from this one at a single base, so this may be a read error. The chain has TRBV13 and TRBJ2-7, with D perhaps matching TRBD1 or TRBD2 (7 bases each). Per germline, CDR1 PRHDT and CDR2 FYEKMQ (reference sequence). The CDR3 is 12 amino acids. Trimming cost V 4 bases and J 9 bases, with 13 bases left between them. The CDR3 here is CASSSRGGGQYF. The DNA for the CDR3 is TGTGCCAGCAGCTCCAGGGGGGGCGGGCAGTACTTC.

The chain has TRBV5-1 and TRBJ2-5, with D possibly being TRBD1 or TRBD2 (5 bases each). The ends were cut back, 6 bases at V and 5 bases at J, with 14 bases in the middle. CDR1 and CDR2 (germline): SGHRS, YFSETQ. The CDR3 totals 13 residues. This CDR3 reads CASTSGWGETQYF. For the CDR3, the DNA is TGCGCCAGCACCTCGGGTTGGGGGGAGACCCAGTACTTC.